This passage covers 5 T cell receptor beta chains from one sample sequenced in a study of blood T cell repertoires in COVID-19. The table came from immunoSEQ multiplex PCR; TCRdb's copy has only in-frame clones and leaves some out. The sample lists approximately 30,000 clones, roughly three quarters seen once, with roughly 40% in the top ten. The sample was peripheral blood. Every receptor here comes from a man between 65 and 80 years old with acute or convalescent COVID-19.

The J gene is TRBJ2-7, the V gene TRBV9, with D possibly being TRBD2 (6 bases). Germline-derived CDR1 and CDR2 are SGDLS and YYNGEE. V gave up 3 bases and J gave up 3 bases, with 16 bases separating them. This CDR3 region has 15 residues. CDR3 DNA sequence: TGTGCCAGCAGCGGGGTGGACGCGGGAAACTACGAGCAGTACTTC. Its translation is CASSGVDAGNYEQYF.

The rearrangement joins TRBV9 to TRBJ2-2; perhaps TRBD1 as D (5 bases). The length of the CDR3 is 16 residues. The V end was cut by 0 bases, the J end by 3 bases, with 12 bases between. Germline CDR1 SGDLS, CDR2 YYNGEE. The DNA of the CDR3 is TGTGCCAGCAGCGTAGCGGCTCTAGGGGACACCGGGGAGCTGTTTTTT. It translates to CASSVAALGDTGELFF.

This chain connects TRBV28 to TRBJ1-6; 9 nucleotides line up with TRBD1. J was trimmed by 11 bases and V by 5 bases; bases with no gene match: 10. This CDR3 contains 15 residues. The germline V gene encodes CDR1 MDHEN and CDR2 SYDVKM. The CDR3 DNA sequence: TGTGCCAGCAGTATTCCCGGGACAGGGCGCCCACCCCTCCACTTT. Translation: CASSIPGTGRPPLHF.

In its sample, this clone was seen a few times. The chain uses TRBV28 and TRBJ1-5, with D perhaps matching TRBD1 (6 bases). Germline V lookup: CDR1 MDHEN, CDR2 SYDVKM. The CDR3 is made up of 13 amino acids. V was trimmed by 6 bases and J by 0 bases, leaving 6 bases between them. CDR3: CASRGASNQPQHF. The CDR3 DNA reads TGTGCCAGCAGGGGGGCTAGCAATCAGCCCCAGCATTTT. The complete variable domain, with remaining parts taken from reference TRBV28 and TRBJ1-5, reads DVKVTQSSRYLVKRTGEKVFLECVQDMDHENMFWYRQDPGLGLRLIYFSYDVKMKEKGDIPEGYSVSREKKERFSLILESASTNQTSMYLCASRGASNQPQHFGDGTRLSIL.

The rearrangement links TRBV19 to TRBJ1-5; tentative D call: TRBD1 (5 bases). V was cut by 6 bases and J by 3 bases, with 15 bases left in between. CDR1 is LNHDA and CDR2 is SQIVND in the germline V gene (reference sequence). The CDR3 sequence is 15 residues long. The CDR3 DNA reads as TGTGCCAGTAGCGCTCCCGACAGTTTCAATCAGCCCCAGCATTTT. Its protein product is CASSAPDSFNQPQHF.